This passage covers 7 T cell receptor beta chains from one sample sequenced in a study of blood T cell repertoires in COVID-19. TCRdb keeps only in-frame clones here, not all; method: immunoSEQ multiplex PCR. Of 230,000 or so clones listed, roughly four fifths are singletons. Sequenced material: PBMCs or T cells enriched from blood (not recorded which). Receptors were obtained from a man aged 45-60 years who had recovered from COVID-19.

The rearrangement joins TRBV7-9 to TRBJ1-4, with D hard to call. Germline assignment: CDR1 SEHNR and CDR2 FQNEAQ (reference sequence). V dropped 1 base and J dropped 2 bases, with 8 bases sitting between them. CDR3 size: 15 residues. The CDR3 loop is CASSLERGTNEKLFF. CDR3 sequence (DNA): TGTGCCAGCAGCTTAGAGCGCGGGACTAATGAAAAACTGTTTTTT.

The chain recombines TRBV5-1 with TRBJ2-2; 7 bases are a match to TRBD2. Germline CDR1 SGHRS, CDR2 YFSETQ. Losses at the gene ends were 7 bases for V and 5 bases for J; bases not matched to a gene: 11. The CDR3 loop spans 15 amino acids. The CDR3, as DNA: TGCGCCAGCCGGGGAGGGGTTGGAGGAACCGGGGAGCTGTTTTTT. It specifies CASRGGVGGTGELFF.

The table lists this clone with a count of one. The chain employs TRBV4-2 and TRBJ2-3; the D gene is possibly TRBD1 (6 bases). CDR1 LGHNA and CDR2 YNFKEQ come from the germline V gene. Trimming shortened V by 0 bases and J by 3 bases, and 10 bases separated the two germline ends. This CDR3 contains 15 residues. CDR3 region: CASSQDLRGTDTQYF. The CDR3 DNA reads as TGTGCCAGCAGCCAAGATTTGAGGGGGACAGATACGCAGTATTTT.

The DNA of the CDR3 is TGTGCTAGTGGTTTGGGGCTCGGGACAGGGGTTCGCGAGCAGTACTTC. It translates to CASGLGLGTGVREQYF. This rearrangement joins TRBV12-5 to TRBJ2-7; 10 bases match TRBD1. Trimming at V came to 1 base and at J to 6 bases, leaving 9 bases not matched to a gene. This CDR3 is 16 amino acids long. Germline-derived CDR1 and CDR2 are LGHNT and FRNRAP.

The V and J genes are TRBV9 and TRBJ2-5; 10 bases align to TRBD2. The CDR3 covers 17 residues. In germline, CDR1 is SGDLS, CDR2 YYNGEE. Trimming removed 3 bases from V and 5 bases from J; junction bases left unmatched: 13. This CDR3 is CASSGTSGGVVSETQYF. In DNA form, the CDR3 reads TGTGCCAGCAGCGGGACTAGCGGAGGGGTGGTTTCCGAGACCCAGTACTTC. The full variable domain, completed using reference TRBV9 and TRBJ2-5, is DSGVTQTPKHLITATGQRVTLRCSPRSGDLSVYWYQQSLDQGLQFLIQYYNGEERAKGNILERFSAQQFPDLHSELNLSSLELGDSALYFCASSGTSGGVVSETQYFGPGTRLLVL.

The gene calls are TRBV6-5 and TRBJ2-7; D might be TRBD1 (6 bases). V was trimmed by 5 bases and J by 2 bases, leaving 10 bases between them. CDR3 length: 13 residues. Germline CDR1 is MNHEY and CDR2 is SVGAGI. CDR3 in DNA: TGTGCCAGCAGTAGGACAGCAACCTACGAGCAGTACTTC. This translates into CASSRTATYEQYF.

This rearrangement joins TRBV5-5 to TRBJ1-5; the match to TRBD1 covers 10 bases. Germline V gene lookup returns CDR1 SGHKS and CDR2 YYEKEE (reference sequence). CDR3 size: 16 residues. V was pared by 4 bases and J by 5 bases, with 9 bases of the junction left unmatched. The CDR3 nucleotides are TGTGCCAGCAGCGTCCGGGACAGGGGTAGGGATCAGCCCCAGCATTTT. Protein product: CASSVRDRGRDQPQHF.